This T cell receptor beta chain was captured in a study of brain T cells in children with intractable seizures. General study points: Pre- and post-surgery blood differed in depth, so pre-surgery absences may be undersampling.

CDR1 DFQATT and CDR2 SNEGSKA come from the germline V gene (reference sequence). This CDR3 contains 13 residues. Trimming took 3 bases from V and 5 from J, leaving 13 bases between them. Sequencing was limited to surgery cases with top T cell transcript signatures in brain tissue. Method: immunoSEQ multiplex PCR; TCRdb's copy keeps in-frame clones and lacks some. The data contain around 70,000 clones, 93% of them singletons. In the case of this clone: As yet, its antigen is unknown.

The rearrangement links TRBV20-1 to TRBJ1-2, with D unresolved. The TCR originated in a boy less than two years old with tuberous sclerosis and intractable seizures. Sequencing was performed on peripheral blood, taken at surgery. The CDR3 DNA sequence: TGCAGTGCTAGTGGTGGCCTACTATATGGCTACACCTTC. It specifies CSASGGLLYGYTF.